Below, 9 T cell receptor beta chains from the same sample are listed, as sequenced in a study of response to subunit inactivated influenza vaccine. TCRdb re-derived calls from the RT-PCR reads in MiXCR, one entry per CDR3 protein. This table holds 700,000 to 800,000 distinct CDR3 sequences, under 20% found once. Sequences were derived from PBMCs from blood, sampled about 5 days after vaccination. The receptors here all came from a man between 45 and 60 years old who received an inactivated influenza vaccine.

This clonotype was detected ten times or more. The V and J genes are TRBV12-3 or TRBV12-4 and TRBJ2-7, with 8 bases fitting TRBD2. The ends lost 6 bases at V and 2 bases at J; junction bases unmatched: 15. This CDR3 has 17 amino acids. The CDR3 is CASSMGGSGAKTYEQYF. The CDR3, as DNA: TGTGCCAGCAGCATGGGAGGTAGCGGGGCAAAAACCTACGAGCAGTACTTC.

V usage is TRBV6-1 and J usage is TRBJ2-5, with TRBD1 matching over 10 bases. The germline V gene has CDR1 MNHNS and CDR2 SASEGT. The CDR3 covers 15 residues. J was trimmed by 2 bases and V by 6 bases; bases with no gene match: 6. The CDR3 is CASRRQGANQETQYF. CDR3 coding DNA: TGTGCCAGCAGGAGACAGGGGGCGAATCAAGAGACCCAGTACTTC.

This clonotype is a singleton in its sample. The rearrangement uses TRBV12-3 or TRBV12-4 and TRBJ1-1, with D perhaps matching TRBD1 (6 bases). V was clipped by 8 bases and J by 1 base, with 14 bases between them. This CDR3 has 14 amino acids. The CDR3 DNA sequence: TGTGCCAGCGGTCCGGGGGGCAGGAACACTGAAGCTTTCTTT. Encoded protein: CASGPGGRNTEAFF.

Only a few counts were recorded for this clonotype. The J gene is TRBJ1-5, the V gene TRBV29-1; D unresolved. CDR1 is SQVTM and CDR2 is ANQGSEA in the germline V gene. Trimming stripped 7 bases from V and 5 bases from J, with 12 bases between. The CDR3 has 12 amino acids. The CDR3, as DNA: TGCAGCGCAGAAAAAGGCGATCAGCCCCAGCATTTT. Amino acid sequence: CSAEKGDQPQHF. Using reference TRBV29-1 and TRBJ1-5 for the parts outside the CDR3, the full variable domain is SAVISQKPSRDICQRGTSLTIQCQVDSQVTMMFWYRQQPGQSLTLIATANQGSEATYESGFVIDKFPISRPNLTFSTLTVSNMSPEDSSIYLCSAEKGDQPQHFGDGTRLSIL.

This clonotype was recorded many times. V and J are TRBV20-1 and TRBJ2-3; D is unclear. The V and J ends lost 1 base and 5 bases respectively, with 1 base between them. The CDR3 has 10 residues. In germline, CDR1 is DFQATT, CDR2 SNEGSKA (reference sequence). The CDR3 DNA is TGCAGTGCTAGAGTAGATACGCAGTATTTT. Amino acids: CSARVDTQYF.

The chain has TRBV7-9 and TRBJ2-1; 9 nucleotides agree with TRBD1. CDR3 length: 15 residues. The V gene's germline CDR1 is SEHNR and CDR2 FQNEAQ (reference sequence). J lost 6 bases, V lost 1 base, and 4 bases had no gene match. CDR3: CASSLGDRDVNEQFF. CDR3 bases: TGTGCCAGCAGCTTAGGGGACAGGGATGTCAATGAGCAGTTCTTC.

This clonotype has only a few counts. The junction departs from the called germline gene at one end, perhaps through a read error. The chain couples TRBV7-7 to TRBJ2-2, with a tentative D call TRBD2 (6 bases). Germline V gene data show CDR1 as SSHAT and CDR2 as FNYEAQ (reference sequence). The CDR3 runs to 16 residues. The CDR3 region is CASSLAARRDTGELFF. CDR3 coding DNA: TGTGCTAGCAGCTTAGCGGCCCGGCGGGACACCGGGGAGCTGTTTTTT.

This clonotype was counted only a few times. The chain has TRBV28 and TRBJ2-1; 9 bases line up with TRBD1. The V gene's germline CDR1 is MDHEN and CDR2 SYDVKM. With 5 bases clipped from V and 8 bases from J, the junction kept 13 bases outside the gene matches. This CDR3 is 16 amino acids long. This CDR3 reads CASSASGTGRAYEQFF. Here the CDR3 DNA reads TGTGCCAGCAGTGCTTCCGGGACAGGGCGCGCCTATGAGCAGTTCTTC.

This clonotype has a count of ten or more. This chain's CDR3 is CASSLAPQTGPGTEAFF. Here the CDR3 DNA reads TGTGCCAGCAGCTTAGCGCCTCAAACAGGGCCGGGCACTGAAGCTTTCTTT. The chain is built from TRBV7-2 and TRBJ1-1; a weak D match, TRBD1 (6 bases). V was shortened by 0 bases and J by 4 bases, with 18 bases between the two germline ends. The CDR3 has 17 residues. The germline V gene encodes CDR1 SGHTA and CDR2 FQGNSA.